Below are 27 T cell receptor beta chains sequenced from a single sample in a study of cytomegalovirus exposure and HLA in healthy donors. The PCR had 60 Vbeta and 13 Jbeta primers. The assay was immunoSEQ multiplex PCR, and TCRdb's table has in-frame clones only and misses some. The sample has 180,000 or so clones; 80% are singletons. Sequenced: PBMCs. The receptors derive from a woman between 50 and 59 years old in good health and CMV-seropositive.

V is TRBV7-3 and J is TRBJ2-1; 11 nucleotides agree with TRBD2. The ends lost 5 bases at V and 7 bases at J; junction bases unmatched: 7. The CDR3 length is 15 residues. Germline CDR1 SGHTA, CDR2 FQGTGA. CDR3 in DNA: TGTGCCAGCAGCCTAGCGGGAGGAACCCGGAATGAGCAGTTCTTC. Its translation: CASSLAGGTRNEQFF.

The count of this clone is one. The rearrangement links TRBV2 to TRBJ2-3, with D possibly matching TRBD2 (5 bases). CDR1 and CDR2 from the germline V gene are SNHLY and FYNNEI. Trimming stripped 3 bases from V and 4 bases from J, with 5 bases between. This CDR3 has 12 residues. CDR3 sequence: CASSERADTQYF. CDR3 nucleotides: TGTGCCAGCAGTGAGCGGGCAGATACGCAGTATTTT.

The chain carries TRBV7-9 and TRBJ1-4; 9 bases fit TRBD1. The CDR3 covers 17 residues. V gave up 2 bases and J gave up 5 bases; unmatched junction bases: 9. Per the germline V gene, CDR1 is SEHNR and CDR2 is FQNEAQ (reference sequence). CDR3 amino acids: CASSLPGTGWENEKLFF. The CDR3 DNA reads TGTGCCAGCAGCTTACCCGGGACAGGGTGGGAGAATGAAAAACTGTTTTTT.

The J gene is TRBJ1-2, the V gene TRBV5-1; D might be TRBD1 (6 bases). Germline CDR1 and CDR2: SGHRS and YFSETQ. This CDR3 is built from 14 residues. V lost 0 bases to trimming and J lost 5 bases, with 11 bases between them. CDR3 nucleotides: TGCGCCAGCAGCTTGGGGACAGCTACTTATGGCTACACCTTC. Its protein is CASSLGTATYGYTF.

V is TRBV7-9 and J is TRBJ2-3, with TRBD2 matching 13 bases. The CDR3 runs to 16 residues. V lost 6 bases and J lost 2; bases outside the gene matches: 5. The germline gives CDR1 SEHNR, CDR2 FQNEAQ (reference sequence). CDR3 loop: CASRYGTSGNTDTQYF. Here the CDR3 DNA reads TGTGCCAGCAGGTACGGGACTAGCGGGAACACAGATACGCAGTATTTT.

This clone was seen more than once but under ten times. The chain uses TRBV7-8 and TRBJ2-3; 10 nucleotides align to TRBD1. The CDR3 has 16 amino acids. Trimming took 5 bases from V and 5 from J; bases not matched to a gene: 10. The germline V gene encodes CDR1 SGHVS and CDR2 FQNEAQ. The CDR3, as DNA: TGTGCCAGCAGCCGAGGCGACAGGGGGCAACGAGATACGCAGTATTTT. Translation gives CASSRGDRGQRDTQYF. Drawing the rest from reference TRBV7-8 and TRBJ2-3, the complete variable domain is GAGVSQSPRYKVAKRGQDVALRCDPISGHVSLFWYQQALGQGPEFLTYFQNEAQLDKSGLPSDRFFAERPEGSVSTLKIQRTQQEDSAVYLCASSRGDRGQRDTQYFGPGTRLTVL.

The rearrangement joins TRBV4-3 to TRBJ2-3, with 7 bases lining up with TRBD1. Germline CDR1 and CDR2: LGHNA and YSLEER. The CDR3 runs 16 residues. V lost 3 bases to trimming and J lost 1 base; unmatched junction nucleotides: 7. The DNA of the CDR3 is TGCGCCAGCAGCCAGGGGCAGGGGGATGGCACAGATACGCAGTATTTT. Amino acids: CASSQGQGDGTDTQYF.

The chain links TRBV7-2 to TRBJ2-7, with 8 bases matching TRBD2. J was trimmed by 0 bases and V by 6 bases; bases with no gene match: 4. The V gene's germline CDR1 is SGHTA and CDR2 FQGNSA. This CDR3 spans 14 amino acids. CDR3 protein: CASREAGDSYEQYF. The CDR3 nucleotides are TGTGCCAGCAGGGAAGCGGGGGACTCCTACGAGCAGTACTTC.

CDR3 region: CASSLGEGRLAGDNEQFF. The CDR3 bases are TGTGCCAGCAGCTTAGGCGAGGGAAGACTAGCGGGAGACAATGAGCAGTTCTTC. The chain uses TRBV11-3 and TRBJ2-1, with TRBD2 matching 12 bases. CDR3 length equals 18 residues. CDR1 is SGHNT and CDR2 is YENEEA in the germline V gene. V gave up 1 base and J gave up 5 bases; unmatched junction bases: 9.

The chain combines TRBV19 with TRBJ1-1; weak D call: TRBD1 (6 bases). The germline gives CDR1 LNHDA, CDR2 SQIVND (reference sequence). The CDR3 is 16 residues long. V was clipped by 0 bases and J by 6 bases, with 17 bases between them. The CDR3 sequence: CASSIDGQGLDAEAFF. DNA for the CDR3: TGTGCCAGTAGTATAGATGGGCAGGGGCTAGACGCTGAAGCTTTCTTT.

The sample holds a few counts of this clone. The rearrangement joins TRBV5-5 to TRBJ1-2; 7 nucleotides align to TRBD1. Germline V CDR1 and CDR2: SGHKS, YYEKEE (reference sequence). The ends lost 3 bases at V and 4 bases at J; junction bases unmatched: 21. The CDR3 contains 19 residues. CDR3 coding DNA: TGTGCCAGCAGCTCCGGGACAGATTCTAGATCCACAGTCCTCTATGGCTACACCTTC. Its protein product is CASSSGTDSRSTVLYGYTF.

This chain uses TRBV19 with TRBJ1-5, with 8 nucleotides matching TRBD1. Losses at the gene ends were 5 bases for V and 3 bases for J; bases not matched to a gene: 9. Germline V CDR1 and CDR2: LNHDA, SQIVND (reference sequence). This CDR3 is built from 16 residues. DNA of the CDR3: TGTGCCAGTAGTTCGGACAGGGTAGGGGTCAATCAGCCCCAGCATTTT. Translation gives CASSSDRVGVNQPQHF.

CDR3 coding DNA: TGTGCCAGCACTTCGGGGACTAGCGGGAGTCTATACCAAGAGACCCAGTACTTC. It specifies CASTSGTSGSLYQETQYF. The chain combines TRBV7-6 with TRBJ2-5; 14 bases are shared with TRBD2. The CDR3 sequence is 18 residues long. The V gene's germline CDR1 is SGHVS and CDR2 FNYEAQ. Germline trimming cut 7 bases from V and 0 bases from J; bases unmatched to any gene: 10.

The CDR3 loop is CASSHPGSFSYEQYF. The CDR3 DNA is TGTGCCAGCAGCCACCCAGGGTCCTTCTCCTACGAGCAGTACTTC. The chain recombines TRBV4-2 with TRBJ2-5; tentatively, D is TRBD1 (5 bases). The DNA end favors TRBJ2-7, so the J call may be wrong. Germline CDR1 and CDR2: LGHNA and YNFKEQ. There are 15 residues in the CDR3.

This chain joins TRBV10-3 and TRBJ2-3; the match to TRBD2 covers 11 bases. This CDR3 region has 14 residues. Germline V gene lookup returns CDR1 ENHRY and CDR2 SYGVKD. V dropped 10 bases and J dropped 4; count of bases not matched to a gene: 7. The DNA of the CDR3 is TGTGCCACCGCGCTAGCGGGAGGTTCAGATACGCAGTATTTT. Amino acid sequence: CATALAGGSDTQYF.

The table lists this clone with a few counts. The chain employs TRBV6-5 and TRBJ1-2; D might be TRBD1 (6 bases). The germline CDR1 and CDR2 sequences are MNHEY and SVGAGI. The ends were cut back, 4 bases at V and 7 bases at J, with 13 bases in the middle. The CDR3 consists of 13 residues. This chain's CDR3 is CASSSPDSSGYTF. The CDR3 DNA is TGTGCCAGCAGTTCACCGGACAGTAGTGGCTACACCTTC.

The CDR3 loop is CASYRDRGGEQYF. In DNA, the CDR3 is TGTGCCAGCTACCGGGACAGGGGCGGGGAGCAGTACTTC. The genes are TRBV6-5 and TRBJ2-7; 10 bases map to TRBD1. The ends lost 8 bases at V and 7 bases at J; junction bases unmatched: 8. The germline CDR1 and CDR2 sequences are MNHEY and SVGAGI. This CDR3 is 13 amino acids long.

This chain links TRBV29-1 with TRBJ2-3, with 8 bases lining up with TRBD2. The V segment lost 4 bases and the J segment 8 bases; nucleotides outside the gene matches: 2. CDR1 and CDR2 from the germline V gene are SQVTM and ANQGSEA. The CDR3 length is 11 residues. CDR3 sequence: CSVVAGGTQYF. The CDR3 nucleotides read TGCAGCGTTGTGGCGGGGGGTACGCAGTATTTT.

The rearrangement uses TRBV5-1 and TRBJ2-1; 11 bases line up with TRBD2. Germline V gene lookup returns CDR1 SGHRS and CDR2 YFSETQ. J lost 9 bases, V lost 2 bases, and 10 bases had no gene match. There are 16 residues in the CDR3. The CDR3 loop is CASSLRLAGRIGEQFF. Written as DNA, the CDR3 is TGCGCCAGCAGCTTACGACTAGCGGGAAGGATAGGTGAGCAGTTCTTC.

The sample holds a few counts of this clone. V usage is TRBV19 and J usage is TRBJ2-1; a weak D match, TRBD1 (6 bases). The ends were cut back, 5 bases at V and 2 bases at J, with 10 bases in the middle. The V gene's germline CDR1 is LNHDA and CDR2 SQIVND (reference sequence). This CDR3 is 14 amino acids long. The chain's CDR3 is CASSEGETYNEQFF. The CDR3 nucleotides read TGTGCCAGTAGTGAGGGGGAGACCTACAATGAGCAGTTCTTC.

This chain connects TRBV27 to TRBJ1-6, with TRBD1 matching over 10 bases. The ends lost 5 bases at V and 10 bases at J; junction bases unmatched: 8. This CDR3 has 15 residues. The germline V gene has CDR1 MNHEY and CDR2 SMNVEV (reference sequence). In DNA form, the CDR3 reads TGTGCCAGCAGTCGACTGGGACAGGGGAACTCACCCCTCCACTTT. This translates into CASSRLGQGNSPLHF.

V gene TRBV18 combines with J gene TRBJ2-1, with D uncertain. The CDR3 covers 14 residues. Germline V lookup: CDR1 KGHSH, CDR2 LQKENI. The germline V and J ends were trimmed by 6 bases and 2 bases, with 11 bases remaining between them. The CDR3 bases are TGTGCCAGCTCCCCGGCACAGACCTACAATGAGCAGTTCTTC. It translates to CASSPAQTYNEQFF.

CDR3 region: CASQGEAYEQYF. The CDR3 bases are TGTGCCTCCCAGGGGGAGGCCTACGAGCAGTACTTC. This sequence joins TRBV30 and TRBJ2-5, with D perhaps matching TRBD1 (7 bases). The end of the DNA fits TRBJ2-7 better, so the J call may be wrong. Germline CDR1 GTSNPN, CDR2 SVGIG (reference sequence). The CDR3 has 12 residues.

The rearrangement joins TRBV4-2 to TRBJ2-3; 10 bases line up with TRBD2. The CDR3 totals 17 residues. J lost 2 bases, V lost 4 bases, and 9 bases had no gene match. Germline loops: CDR1 LGHNA, CDR2 YNFKEQ. CDR3 sequence: CASSPHGLAVLTDTQYF. The CDR3 region has the DNA TGTGCCAGCAGCCCCCACGGACTAGCGGTACTCACAGATACGCAGTATTTT.

The chain employs TRBV7-2 and TRBJ2-7; the D gene is possibly TRBD2 (6 bases). This CDR3 spans 12 amino acids. V was trimmed by 5 bases and J by 5 bases, leaving 10 bases between them. Germline CDR1 SGHTA, CDR2 FQGNSA. The CDR3 nucleotides read TGTGCCAGCAGCCGGGGGAATGACGAGCAGTACTTC. It specifies CASSRGNDEQYF.

J is TRBJ2-7 and V is TRBV7-2, with 10 bases aligning to TRBD2. The germline V gene encodes CDR1 SGHTA and CDR2 FQGNSA. This CDR3 has 14 residues. Trimming at V came to 8 bases and at J to 2 bases, leaving 6 bases not matched to a gene. CDR3 region: CASLAGGPAYEQYF. In DNA form, the CDR3 reads TGTGCCAGCTTAGCGGGAGGACCAGCCTACGAGCAGTACTTC.

This chain links TRBV10-3 with TRBJ1-2, with D uncertain. The CDR3 consists of 13 residues. V shed 10 bases and J shed 8 bases, with 20 bases lying between them. Germline V gene lookup returns CDR1 ENHRY and CDR2 SYGVKD. CDR3 region: CATTEGVLAGYTF. CDR3 coding DNA: TGTGCCACCACGGAGGGAGTTTTAGCAGGCTACACCTTC.